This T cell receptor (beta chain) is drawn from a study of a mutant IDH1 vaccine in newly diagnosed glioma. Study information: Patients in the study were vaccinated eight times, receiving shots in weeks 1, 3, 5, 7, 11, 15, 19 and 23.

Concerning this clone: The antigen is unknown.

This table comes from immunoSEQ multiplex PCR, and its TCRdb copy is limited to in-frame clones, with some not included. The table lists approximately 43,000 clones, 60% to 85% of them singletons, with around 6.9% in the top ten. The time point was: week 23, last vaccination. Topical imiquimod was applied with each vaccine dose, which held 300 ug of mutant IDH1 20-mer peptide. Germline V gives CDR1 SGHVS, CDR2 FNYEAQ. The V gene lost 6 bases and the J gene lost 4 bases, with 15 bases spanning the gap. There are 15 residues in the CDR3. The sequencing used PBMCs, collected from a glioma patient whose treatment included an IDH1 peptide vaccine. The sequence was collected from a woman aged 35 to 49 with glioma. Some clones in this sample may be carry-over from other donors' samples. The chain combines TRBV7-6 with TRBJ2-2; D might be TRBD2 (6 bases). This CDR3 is CASRLTGTLTGELFF. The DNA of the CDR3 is TGTGCCAGCAGGCTCACCGGGACTCTCACCGGGGAGCTGTTTTTT.